The sequence of this T cell receptor beta chain was determined in a study of T cell responses to AZD1222 COVID-19 vaccine. Study-wide results and limits: Donors, mostly white British, included more females; clonal diversity was possibly underestimated. None of the repertoires were sampled until the peak T cell response had passed.

A remark on this clone: Its antigen is unknown.

Repertoires were generated with immunoSEQ multiplex PCR, while TCRdb's copy carries only in-frame clones and drops some. The table has some 83,000 clones, around 88% seen once. The TCR originated in an adult in good health. This sample comprised peripheral blood, obtained on day 0 of AZD1222 vaccination.

This CDR3 is CAGSGNDEKLFF. CDR3 bases: TGTGCCGGATCAGGGAACGATGAAAAACTGTTTTTT. The rearrangement links TRBV28 to TRBJ1-4, with D possibly TRBD1 on 5 matching bases. Trimming left V 11 bases short and J 6 bases short, with 13 bases between. CDR3 size: 12 residues. Germline values: CDR1 MDHEN, CDR2 SYDVKM. Complete variable domain (other parts from reference TRBV28 and TRBJ1-4): DVKVTQSSRYLVKRTGEKVFLECVQDMDHENMFWYRQDPGLGLRLIYFSYDVKMKEKGDIPEGYSVSREKKERFSLILESASTNQTSMYLCAGSGNDEKLFFGSGTQLSVL.